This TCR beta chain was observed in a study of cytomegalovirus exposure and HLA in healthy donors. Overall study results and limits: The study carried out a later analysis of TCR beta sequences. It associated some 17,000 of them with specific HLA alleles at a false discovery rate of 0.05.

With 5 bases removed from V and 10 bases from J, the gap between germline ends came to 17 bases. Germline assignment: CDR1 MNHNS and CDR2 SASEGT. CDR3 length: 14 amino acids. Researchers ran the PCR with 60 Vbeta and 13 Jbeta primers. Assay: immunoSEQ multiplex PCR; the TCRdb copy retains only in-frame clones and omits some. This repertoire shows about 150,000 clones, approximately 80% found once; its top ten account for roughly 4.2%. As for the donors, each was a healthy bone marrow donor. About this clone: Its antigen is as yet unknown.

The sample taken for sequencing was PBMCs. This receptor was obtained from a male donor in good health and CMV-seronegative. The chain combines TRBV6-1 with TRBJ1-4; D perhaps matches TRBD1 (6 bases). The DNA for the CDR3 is TGTGCCAGCAGTAACCACAGGGTGGATGGAAAACTGTTTTTT. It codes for CASSNHRVDGKLFF.